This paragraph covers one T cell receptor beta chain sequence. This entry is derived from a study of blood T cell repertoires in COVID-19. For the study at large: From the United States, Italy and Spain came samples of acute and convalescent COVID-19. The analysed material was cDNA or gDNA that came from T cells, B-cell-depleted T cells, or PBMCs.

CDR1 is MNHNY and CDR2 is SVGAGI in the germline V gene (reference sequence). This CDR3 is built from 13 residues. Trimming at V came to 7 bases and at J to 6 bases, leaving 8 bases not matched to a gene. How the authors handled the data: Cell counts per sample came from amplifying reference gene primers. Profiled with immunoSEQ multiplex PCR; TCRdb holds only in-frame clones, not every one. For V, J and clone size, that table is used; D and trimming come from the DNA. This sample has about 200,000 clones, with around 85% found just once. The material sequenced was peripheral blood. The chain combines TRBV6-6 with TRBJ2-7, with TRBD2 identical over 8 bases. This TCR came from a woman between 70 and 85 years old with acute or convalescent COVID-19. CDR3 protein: CASNQAGAGEQYF. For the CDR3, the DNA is TGTGCCAGCAACCAAGCGGGAGCCGGCGAGCAGTACTTC.